The 26 T cell receptor beta chains below come from one sample, sequenced in a study of cytomegalovirus exposure and HLA in healthy donors. Primers included in the PCR were 60 Vbeta and 13 Jbeta primers. Measured with immunoSEQ multiplex PCR; TCRdb has only the in-frame clones, and not every one. The data hold some 100,000 clones, with 60% to 80% observed a single time. The material sequenced was PBMCs. These receptors all come from a woman aged 18-30 years in good health and CMV-seropositive.

The genes are TRBV6-5 and TRBJ2-1; 7 nucleotides match TRBD2. The V gene end was trimmed by 5 bases and the J gene end by 0 bases; junction bases not matched to a gene: 1. This CDR3 is built from 14 residues. Germline loops: CDR1 MNHEY, CDR2 SVGAGI. CDR3 in amino acids: CASSPSGSYNEQFF. CDR3 nucleotide sequence: TGTGCCAGCAGTCCTAGCGGCTCCTACAATGAGCAGTTCTTC.

This clone showed up just a few times. The chain is built from TRBV6-5 and TRBJ2-5; TRBD2 agrees at 9 bases. From germline, CDR1 is MNHEY and CDR2 SVGAGI. The CDR3 loop spans 16 amino acids. V shed 1 base, J shed 5 bases, and the junction held 8 bases outside the gene matches. This chain's CDR3 is CASSYFLREGLETQYF. The CDR3 DNA sequence: TGTGCCAGCAGTTACTTCTTGCGGGAGGGCCTGGAGACCCAGTACTTC.

The CDR3 nucleotides are TGTGCCAGCAGTTGGGCGACCTCTAGCGGGGTCGCTGAGCAGTTCTTC. Protein product: CASSWATSSGVAEQFF. V usage is TRBV7-3 and J usage is TRBJ2-1; 9 nucleotides line up with TRBD2. The germline V gene has CDR1 SGHTA and CDR2 FQGTGA. V lost 6 bases and J lost 9; bases outside the gene matches: 15. The CDR3 is made up of 16 amino acids.

This chain connects TRBV5-8 to TRBJ1-1; D unclear. This CDR3 comprises 13 residues. Germline loops: CDR1 SGHTS, CDR2 YDEGEE. V lost 0 bases to trimming and J lost 0 bases, with 3 bases between them. CDR3 amino acids: CASSLDMNTEAFF. CDR3 coding DNA: TGTGCCAGCAGCTTGGATATGAACACTGAAGCTTTCTTT.

V usage is TRBV29-1 and J usage is TRBJ1-1, with D possibly matching TRBD1 (5 bases). CDR3 length: 13 residues. Germline CDR1 is SQVTM and CDR2 is ANQGSEA. V lost 1 base, J lost 1 base, and 7 bases lay in between. CDR3 coding DNA: TGCAGCGTTGAAGGGGGGGGGAACACTGAAGCTTTCTTT. This sequence encodes CSVEGGGNTEAFF.

The J gene is TRBJ2-7, the V gene TRBV4-3; D unclear. The germline gives CDR1 LGHNA, CDR2 YSLEER. This CDR3 has 14 residues. V lost 4 bases to trimming and J lost 0 bases, with 10 bases between them. CDR3 coding DNA: TGCGCCAGCAGCCCCGAAGCCTTCTCCTACGAGCAGTACTTC. Translating gives CASSPEAFSYEQYF.

The V call is TRBV10-3, the J call TRBJ2-5, with a weak D call TRBD2 (5 bases). There are 14 residues in the CDR3. In germline, CDR1 is ENHRY, CDR2 SYGVKD. The V gene lost 6 bases and the J gene lost 1 base, with 12 bases spanning the gap. CDR3 amino acids: CAISREGPQETQYF. The CDR3 nucleotides are TGTGCCATCAGCCGAGAGGGTCCCCAAGAGACCCAGTACTTC.

This clone showed up just a few times. V gene TRBV5-6 combines with J gene TRBJ2-2; 10 positions match TRBD1. The V gene end was trimmed by 0 bases and the J gene end by 7 bases; junction bases not matched to a gene: 6. Germline values: CDR1 SGHDT, CDR2 YYEEEE. The CDR3 consists of 16 residues. CDR3 coding DNA: TGTGCCAGCAGCTTGGAATGGGACAGGGGCGTCGGGGAGCTGTTTTTT. This encodes CASSLEWDRGVGELFF.

Only a few counts were recorded for this clone. The chain has TRBV30 and TRBJ1-5, with a possible D match to TRBD1 (6 bases). The V end lost 5 bases, the J end lost 2 bases, and 7 bases lay between the germline ends. Germline loops: CDR1 GTSNPN, CDR2 SVGIG (reference sequence). This CDR3 is 12 amino acids long. CDR3 DNA: TGTGCCTGGGACAGGCGCAATCAGCCCCAGCATTTT. Protein product: CAWDRRNQPQHF. Combining the CDR3 with reference TRBV30 and TRBJ1-5 gives the whole variable domain SQTIHQWPATLVQPVGSPLSLECTVEGTSNPNLYWYRQAAGRGLQLLFYSVGIGQISSEVPQNLSASRPQDRQFILSSKKLLLSDSGFYLCAWDRRNQPQHFGDGTRLSIL.

The chain joins TRBV28 to TRBJ1-5; D not certain. The CDR3 is 14 residues long. Trimming shortened V by 6 bases and J by 3 bases, and 12 bases separated the two germline ends. From germline, CDR1 is MDHEN and CDR2 SYDVKM. CDR3 protein: CASRSGEANQPQHF. In DNA form, the CDR3 reads TGTGCCAGCAGGTCCGGGGAAGCCAATCAGCCCCAGCATTTT.

This clone came up a few times. The V and J genes are TRBV28 and TRBJ2-2; 11 positions agree with TRBD1. The J segment lost 5 bases and the V segment lost 6 bases, leaving 8 bases of the junction unmatched. Per germline, CDR1 MDHEN and CDR2 SYDVKM. The CDR3 runs to 16 residues. The CDR3 DNA is TGTGCCAGCAGGATATGGACAGGGGGCGCGACCGGGGAGCTGTTTTTT. This translates into CASRIWTGGATGELFF.

The chain uses TRBV7-3 and TRBJ2-2, with a possible D match to TRBD1 (5 bases). Germline CDR1 SGHTA, CDR2 FQGTGA. V shed 5 bases and J shed 3 bases, with 16 bases lying between them. CDR3 length: 16 amino acids. CDR3 residues: CASSDGVGQYTGELFF. CDR3 sequence (DNA): TGTGCCAGCAGCGACGGAGTGGGGCAGTACACCGGGGAGCTGTTTTTT.

The genes are TRBV18 and TRBJ2-7; the D gene is possibly TRBD1 (5 bases). Germline CDR1 reads KGHSH; CDR2 reads LQKENI. This CDR3 spans 15 amino acids. The V end lost 1 base, the J end lost 4 bases, and 14 bases lay between the germline ends. The CDR3 bases are TGTGCCAGCTCACCACAGGGGCCTGCAAGTTACGAGCAGTACTTC. This sequence encodes CASSPQGPASYEQYF.

The rearrangement uses TRBV30 and TRBJ2-2, with D perhaps TRBD1 (5 bases). The CDR3 spans 13 residues. V shed 5 bases and J shed 7 bases, with 14 bases lying between them. Germline V lookup: CDR1 GTSNPN, CDR2 SVGIG (reference sequence). CDR3 amino acids: CAWPERGRGELFF. The CDR3, as DNA: TGTGCCTGGCCCGAAAGGGGTCGCGGGGAGCTGTTTTTT.

This clone was seen a single time. The rearrangement joins TRBV6-5 to TRBJ1-1; no clear D gene. V dropped 6 bases and J dropped 2 bases, with 13 bases sitting between them. Germline V gene lookup returns CDR1 MNHEY and CDR2 SVGAGI. This CDR3 is 14 amino acids long. The CDR3 here is CASRSYSGNTEAFF. For the CDR3, the DNA is TGTGCCAGCAGATCCTACTCAGGTAACACTGAAGCTTTCTTT.

CDR3 sequence: CASSPGLATEETQYF. DNA of the CDR3: TGTGCCAGTAGTCCGGGACTAGCAACAGAAGAGACCCAGTACTTC. V gene TRBV19 combines with J gene TRBJ2-5; 9 bases fit TRBD2. V was clipped by 5 bases and J by 3 bases; unmatched bases: 7. Germline values: CDR1 LNHDA, CDR2 SQIVND (reference sequence). The CDR3 is 15 residues long. The full variable domain, with the rest looked up from reference TRBV19 and TRBJ2-5, is DGGITQSPKYLFRKEGQNVTLSCEQNLNHDAMYWYRQDPGQGLRLIYYSQIVNDFQKGDIAEGYSVSREKKESFPLTVTSAQKNPTAFYLCASSPGLATEETQYFGPGTRLLVL.

This sequence joins TRBV6-1 and TRBJ1-2; D unresolved. V was trimmed by 6 bases and J by 8 bases, leaving 7 bases between them. The germline CDR1 and CDR2 sequences are MNHNS and SASEGT. This CDR3 spans 10 amino acids. This chain's CDR3 is CASRTEGYTF. CDR3 DNA sequence: TGTGCCAGCAGGACTGAGGGCTACACCTTC.

V and J are TRBV7-3 and TRBJ1-2, with 9 bases identical to TRBD1. Trimming removed 4 bases from V and 2 bases from J; junction bases left unmatched: 5. The CDR3 sequence is 15 residues long. Germline V lookup: CDR1 SGHTA, CDR2 FQGTGA. CDR3 residues: CASSSDRGTNYGYTF. The CDR3, as DNA: TGTGCCAGCAGCTCGGACAGGGGAACGAACTATGGCTACACCTTC.

J is TRBJ1-2 and V is TRBV11-2; 8 bases fit TRBD1. CDR3 size: 18 residues. The germline gives CDR1 SGHAT, CDR2 FQNNGV. With 2 bases clipped from V and 4 bases from J, the junction kept 15 bases outside the gene matches. CDR3 residues: CASSLWFRGQGPLYGYTF. In DNA, the CDR3 is TGTGCCAGCAGCTTATGGTTTCGCGGACAGGGCCCCCTCTATGGCTACACCTTC.

The chain is built from TRBV5-5 and TRBJ1-2, with a tentative D call TRBD1 (6 bases). V was pared by 2 bases and J by 3 bases, with 8 bases between. Germline CDR1 and CDR2: SGHKS and YYEKEE (reference sequence). This CDR3 is 13 amino acids long. In DNA form, the CDR3 reads TGTGCCAGCAGCTTCGAGGGGGACTATGGCTACACCTTC. Its translation is CASSFEGDYGYTF.

This clone was recorded a few times. The sample contains more than one DNA sequence encoding this CDR3. The chain links TRBV7-2 to TRBJ2-7; D ambiguous. Looked up from germline, CDR1 is SGHTA and CDR2 is FQGNSA. V lost 0 bases and J 0 bases, leaving 6 bases between the germline ends. The CDR3 consists of 14 residues. The CDR3 nucleotides are TGTGCCAGCAGCTTAGCGGCAGGCTCCTACGAGCAGTACTTC. Encoded protein: CASSLAAGSYEQYF.

The CDR3 sequence is CASSLVSGQETQYF. The CDR3 nucleotides read TGCGCCAGCAGCTTGGTCAGCGGCCAAGAGACCCAGTACTTC. V and J are TRBV5-1 and TRBJ2-5; tentative D call: TRBD2 (5 bases). CDR1 is SGHRS, CDR2 YFSETQ, per germline. V was shortened by 0 bases and J by 1 base, with 7 bases between the two germline ends. The CDR3 runs 14 residues.

The chain links TRBV11-2 to TRBJ1-1, with TRBD1 identical over 8 bases. The V gene end was trimmed by 5 bases and the J gene end by 0 bases; junction bases not matched to a gene: 11. The germline gives CDR1 SGHAT, CDR2 FQNNGV. The CDR3 spans 17 residues. CDR3 bases: TGTGCCAGCAGCCCACGGACAGGGAAGAGGATGAACACTGAAGCTTTCTTT. Translated, it gives CASSPRTGKRMNTEAFF.

CDR3 sequence: CASSRGTSGGYEQYF. The CDR3 nucleotides read TGTGCCAGCAGCCGAGGGACTAGCGGGGGGTACGAGCAGTACTTC. The chain links TRBV7-2 to TRBJ2-7, with 15 bases identical to TRBD2. This CDR3 spans 15 amino acids. In germline, CDR1 is SGHTA, CDR2 FQGNSA. With V trimmed by 5 bases and J by 4 bases, 3 bases remained unmatched.

This chain links TRBV10-3 with TRBJ1-1, with no clear D. V lost 6 bases, J lost 2 bases, and 10 bases lay in between. Germline V CDR1 and CDR2: ENHRY, SYGVKD. The CDR3 runs 13 residues. The CDR3 nucleotides are TGTGCCATCAGACCAAGCGGCAACACTGAAGCTTTCTTT. Encoded protein: CAIRPSGNTEAFF.

The chain joins TRBV7-8 to TRBJ2-7; unclear D gene. Looked up from germline, CDR1 is SGHVS and CDR2 is FQNEAQ. CDR3 length: 10 amino acids. Trimming removed 7 bases from V and 5 bases from J, with 6 bases in between. The CDR3 reads CASILDEQYF. DNA of the CDR3: TGTGCCAGCATTCTCGACGAGCAGTACTTC. Full variable domain (remainder filled in from reference TRBV7-8 and TRBJ2-7): GAGVSQSPRYKVAKRGQDVALRCDPISGHVSLFWYQQALGQGPEFLTYFQNEAQLDKSGLPSDRFFAERPEGSVSTLKIQRTQQEDSAVYLCASILDEQYFGPGTRLTVT.